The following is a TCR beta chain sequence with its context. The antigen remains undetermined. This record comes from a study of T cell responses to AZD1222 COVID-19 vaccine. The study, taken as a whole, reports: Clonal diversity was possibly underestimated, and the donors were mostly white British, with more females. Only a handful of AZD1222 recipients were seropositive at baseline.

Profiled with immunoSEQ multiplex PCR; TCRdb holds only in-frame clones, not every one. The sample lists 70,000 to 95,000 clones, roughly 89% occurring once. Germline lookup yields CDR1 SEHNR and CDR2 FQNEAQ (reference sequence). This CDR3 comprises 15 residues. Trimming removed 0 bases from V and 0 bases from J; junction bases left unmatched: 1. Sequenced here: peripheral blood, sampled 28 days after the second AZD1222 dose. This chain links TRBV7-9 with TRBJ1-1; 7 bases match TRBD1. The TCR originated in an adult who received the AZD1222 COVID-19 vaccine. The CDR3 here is CASSLARGMNTEAFF. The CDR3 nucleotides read TGTGCCAGCAGCTTAGCCAGGGGGATGAACACTGAAGCTTTCTTT.